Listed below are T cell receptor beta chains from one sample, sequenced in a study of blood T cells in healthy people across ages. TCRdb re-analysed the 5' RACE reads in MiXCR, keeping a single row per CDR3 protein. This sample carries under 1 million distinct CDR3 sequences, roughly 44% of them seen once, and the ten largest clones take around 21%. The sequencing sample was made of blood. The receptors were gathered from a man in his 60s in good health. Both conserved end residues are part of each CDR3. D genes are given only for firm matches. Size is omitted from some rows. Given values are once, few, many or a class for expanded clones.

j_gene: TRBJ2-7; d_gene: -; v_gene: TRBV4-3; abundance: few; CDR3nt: TGCGCCAGCAGCCCCGATTGGGCAGGAGCCTACGAGCAGTACTTC; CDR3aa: CASSPDWAGAYEQYF
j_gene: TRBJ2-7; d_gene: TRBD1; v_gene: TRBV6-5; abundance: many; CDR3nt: TGTGCCAGCAGCCGAGGGACAGGGGGTGCCTACGAGCAGTACTTC; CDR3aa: CASSRGTGGAYEQYF
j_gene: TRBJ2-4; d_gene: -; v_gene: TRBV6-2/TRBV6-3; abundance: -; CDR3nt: TGTGCCAGCAGTCCCGTGAGTTCCGGGGGCAAAAACATTCAGTACTTC; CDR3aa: CASSPVSSGGKNIQYF
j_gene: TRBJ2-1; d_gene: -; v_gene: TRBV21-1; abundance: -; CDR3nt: TGTGCCAGCAGCAACGGGATTTCAGGGCCATGCTCCTACAATGAGCAGTTCTTC; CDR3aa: CASSNGISGPCSYNEQFF
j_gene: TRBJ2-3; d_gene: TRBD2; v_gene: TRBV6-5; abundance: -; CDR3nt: TGTGCCAGCACTAGCGGGGGGGTGGCAGATACGCAGTATTTT; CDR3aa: CASTSGGVADTQYF
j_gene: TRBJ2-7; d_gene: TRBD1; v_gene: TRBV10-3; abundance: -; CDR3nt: TGTGCCATCAGTGAGAAAGGACAGGCCTACGAGCAGTACTTC; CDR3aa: CAISEKGQAYEQYF
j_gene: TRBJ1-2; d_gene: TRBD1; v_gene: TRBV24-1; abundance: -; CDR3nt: TGTGCCCCACGGACAGGGCATGGCTACACCTTC; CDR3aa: CAPRTGHGYTF
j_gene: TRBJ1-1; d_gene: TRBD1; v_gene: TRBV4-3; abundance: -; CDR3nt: TGCGCCAGCCAAAAAGGGACAGGGGACCTCATGAACACTGAAGCTTTCTTT; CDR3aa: CASQKGTGDLMNTEAFF
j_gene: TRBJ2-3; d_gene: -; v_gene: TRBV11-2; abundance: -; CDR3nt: TGTGCCAGCAGCTTCAGCCGGAGCACAGATACGCAGTATTTT; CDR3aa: CASSFSRSTDTQYF
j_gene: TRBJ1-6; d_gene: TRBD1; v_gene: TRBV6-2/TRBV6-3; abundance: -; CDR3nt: TGTGCCAGCAGTGGACAGGCAAATCCACCCCTCCACTTT; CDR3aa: CASSGQANPPLHF